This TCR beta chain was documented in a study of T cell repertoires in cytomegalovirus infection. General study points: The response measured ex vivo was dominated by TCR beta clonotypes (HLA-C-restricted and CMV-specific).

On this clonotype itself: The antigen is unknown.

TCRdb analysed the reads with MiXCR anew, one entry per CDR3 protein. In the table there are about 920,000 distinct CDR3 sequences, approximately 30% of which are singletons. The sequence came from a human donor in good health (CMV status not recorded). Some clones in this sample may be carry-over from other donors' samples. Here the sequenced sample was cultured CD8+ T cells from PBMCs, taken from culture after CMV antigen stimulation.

This chain's CDR3 is CASSLSGVGGYTF. In DNA, the CDR3 is TGTGCCAGCAGTTTATCAGGGGTGGGGGGCTACACCTTC. V and J are TRBV27 and TRBJ1-2, with D perhaps matching TRBD1 (5 bases). The germline V and J ends were trimmed by 0 bases and 8 bases, with 10 bases remaining between them. CDR3 length equals 13 residues. CDR1 is MNHEY and CDR2 is SMNVEV in the germline V gene (reference sequence).